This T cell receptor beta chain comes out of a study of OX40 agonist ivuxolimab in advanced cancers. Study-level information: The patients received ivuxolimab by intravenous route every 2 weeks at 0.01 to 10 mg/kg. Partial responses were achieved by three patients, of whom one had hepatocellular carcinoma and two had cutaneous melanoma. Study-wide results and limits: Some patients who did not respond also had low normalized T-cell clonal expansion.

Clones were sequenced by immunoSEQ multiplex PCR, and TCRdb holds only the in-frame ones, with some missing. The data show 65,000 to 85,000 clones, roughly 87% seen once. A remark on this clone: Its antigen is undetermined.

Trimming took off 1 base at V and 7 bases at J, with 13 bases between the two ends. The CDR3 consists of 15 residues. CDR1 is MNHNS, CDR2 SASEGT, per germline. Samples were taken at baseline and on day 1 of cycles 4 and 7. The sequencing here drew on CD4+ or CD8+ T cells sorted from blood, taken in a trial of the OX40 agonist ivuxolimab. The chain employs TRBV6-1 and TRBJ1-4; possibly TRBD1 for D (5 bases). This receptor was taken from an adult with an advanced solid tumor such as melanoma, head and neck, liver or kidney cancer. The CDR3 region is CASSEGRGYGEKLFF. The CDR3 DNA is TGTGCCAGCAGTGAAGGACGGGGGTATGGTGAAAAACTGTTTTTT.